This TCR beta chain was captured by sequencing in a study of cytomegalovirus exposure and HLA in healthy donors. Sequencing used immunoSEQ multiplex PCR; TCRdb keeps in-frame clones, though not all of them. The data show roughly 43,000 clones, with under 95% seen just once and about 2.1% held by the top ten. Germline assignment: CDR1 SEHNR and CDR2 FQNEAQ (reference sequence). This CDR3 has 17 residues. The V and J ends lost 4 bases and 0 bases, in that order; junction bases with no gene match: 8. The J gene is TRBJ1-4, the V gene TRBV7-9; 7 nucleotides align to TRBD1. The specimen was PBMCs. The sequence derives from a woman aged 18-29 years in good health and CMV-seronegative. The CDR3 DNA sequence: TGTGCCAGCAGCTCGGTGAGACAGGGCACAACTAATGAAAAACTGTTTTTT. Translated, it gives CASSSVRQGTTNEKLFF.